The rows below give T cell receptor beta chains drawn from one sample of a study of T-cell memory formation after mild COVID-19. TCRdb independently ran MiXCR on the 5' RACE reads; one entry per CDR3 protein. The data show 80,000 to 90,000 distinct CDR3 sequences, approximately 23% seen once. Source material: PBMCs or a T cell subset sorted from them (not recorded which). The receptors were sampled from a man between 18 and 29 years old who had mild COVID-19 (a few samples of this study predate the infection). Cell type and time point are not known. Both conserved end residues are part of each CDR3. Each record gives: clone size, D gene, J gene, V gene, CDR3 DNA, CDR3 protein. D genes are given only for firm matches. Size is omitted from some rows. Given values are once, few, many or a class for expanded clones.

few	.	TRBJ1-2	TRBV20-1	TGCAGTGCTAGAGATGAGGCGGGCGGTGGCTACACCTTC	CSARDEAGGGYTF
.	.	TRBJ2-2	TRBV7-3	TGTGCCAGCAGCCCCCGACTCGGTTCGGTGAGGGAGCTGTTTTTT	CASSPRLGSVRELFF
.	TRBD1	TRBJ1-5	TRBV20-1	TGCAGTGCCACCGGGACAGGGAGACGTCAGCCCCAGCATTTT	CSATGTGRRQPQHF
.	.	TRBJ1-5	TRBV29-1	TGCAGCGTTGAACCAGGGGTAGGACAGCCCCAGCATTTT	CSVEPGVGQPQHF
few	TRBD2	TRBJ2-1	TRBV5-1	TGCGCCAGCAGCCAAACTAGCGGGGGGGCCTATGAGCAGTTCTTC	CASSQTSGGAYEQFF
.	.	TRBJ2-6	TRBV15	TGTGCCACCAGCAGGGGGGTCCCTGGGGCCAACGTCCTGACTTTC	CATSRGVPGANVLTF
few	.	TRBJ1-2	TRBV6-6	TGTGCCAGCAGCCCCCAGCGGTCCTCCTCGGCTGGCTACACCTTC	CASSPQRSSSAGYTF
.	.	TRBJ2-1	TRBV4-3	TGCGCCAGCGGCCAAGATCCTGCTGGCTACAATGAGCAGTTCTTC	CASGQDPAGYNEQFF
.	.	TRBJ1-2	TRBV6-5	TGTGCCAGCAGTTACTCGGGCAGGGAGGCGGACCGATATGGCTACACCTTC	CASSYSGREADRYGYTF
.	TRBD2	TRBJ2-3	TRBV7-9	TGTGCCAGCAGCTTGGGACTAGCGGGGGAGGATACGCAGTATTTT	CASSLGLAGEDTQYF
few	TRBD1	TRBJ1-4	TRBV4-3	TGCGCCAGCAGCCAGGCGACAGGGAGGGGTGAAAAACTGTTTTTT	CASSQATGRGEKLFF
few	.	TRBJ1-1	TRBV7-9	TGTGCCAGCAACCCGACAGTCCAGAACACTGAAGCTTTCTTT	CASNPTVQNTEAFF
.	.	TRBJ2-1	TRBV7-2	TGTGCCAGTAAACAGGAATACAATGAGCAGTTCTTC	CASKQEYNEQFF
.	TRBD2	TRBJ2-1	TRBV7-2	TGTGCCAGCACGGGCGGGGGGGCCTACAATGAGCAGTTCTTC	CASTGGGAYNEQFF
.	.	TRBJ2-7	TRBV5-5	TGTGCCAGCAGCCTCCCCGGGATAACCTACGAGCAGTACTTC	CASSLPGITYEQYF
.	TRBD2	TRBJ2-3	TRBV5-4	TGTGCCAGCAGCCCCACTAGCGGGGAAGATACAGATACGCAGTATTTT	CASSPTSGEDTDTQYF
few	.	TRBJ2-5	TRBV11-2	TGTGCCAGCAGCTTAGATCCTAGCTCGCAAGAGACCCAGTACTTC	CASSLDPSSQETQYF
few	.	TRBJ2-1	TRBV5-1	TGCGCCAGCAGCTTGGAGGGACAAGAAAACAATGAGCAGTTCTTC	CASSLEGQENNEQFF
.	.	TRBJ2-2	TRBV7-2	TGTGCCAGCAGCCCCGCGTGGGACACCGGGGAGCTGTTTTTT	CASSPAWDTGELFF
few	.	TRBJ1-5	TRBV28	TGTGCCAGCAGTCGGGGACGGAGGGATCAGCCCCAGCATTTT	CASSRGRRDQPQHF
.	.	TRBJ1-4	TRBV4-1	TGCGCCAGCAGCCAAGTAGCCTCGGACGACAGTGCTGCTGATGAAAAACTGTTTTTT	CASSQVASDDSAADEKLFF
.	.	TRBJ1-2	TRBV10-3	TGTGCCATCGGGGGTCCGGACAGAACTAACTATGGCTACACCTTC	CAIGGPDRTNYGYTF
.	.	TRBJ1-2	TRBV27	TGTGCCAGCAGCCCCCCCGGAGGGTTTAACTATGGCTACACCTTC	CASSPPGGFNYGYTF
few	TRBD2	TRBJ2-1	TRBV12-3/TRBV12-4	TGTGCCAGCAGTTCCCAATCCGGGACTAGCGGCGAAGAGCAGTTCTTC	CASSSQSGTSGEEQFF
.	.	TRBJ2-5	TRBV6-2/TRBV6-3	TGTGCCAGCAGCGATAACACGTACCAAGAGACCCAGTACTTC	CASSDNTYQETQYF
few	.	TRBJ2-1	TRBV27	TGTGCCAGCAGTCCCCTTGGTGGCGAGCAGTTCTTC	CASSPLGGEQFF
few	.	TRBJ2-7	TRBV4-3	TGCGCCAGCAGCCAAGGGGGTCCCTCCTACGAGCAGTACTTC	CASSQGGPSYEQYF
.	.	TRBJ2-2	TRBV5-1	TGCGCCAGCATGGTGGCGACGAACACCGGGGAGCTGTTTTTT	CASMVATNTGELFF
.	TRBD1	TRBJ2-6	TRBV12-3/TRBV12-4	TGTGCCAGCAGTGGACAGGGTTCGGGGGCCAACGTCCTGACTTTC	CASSGQGSGANVLTF
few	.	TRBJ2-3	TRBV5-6	TGTGCCAGCAGCTGGGACCAGGGGGGGAGCACAGATACGCAGTATTTT	CASSWDQGGSTDTQYF
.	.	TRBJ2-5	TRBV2	TGTGCCAGCAGTGGGGGGGCCAGCAGAGACCAGTACTTC	CASSGGASRDQYF
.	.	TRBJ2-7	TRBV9	TGTGCCAGCAGCCCCCGAGACAGGCTCCACTACGAGCAGTACTTC	CASSPRDRLHYEQYF
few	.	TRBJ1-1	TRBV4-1	TGCGCCACCACCAGCGGGGGAGGGAACACTGAAGCTTTCTTT	CATTSGGGNTEAFF
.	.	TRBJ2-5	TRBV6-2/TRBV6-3	TGTGCCAGCAGTTACTCTGTTGGAGAGACCCAGTACTTC	CASSYSVGETQYF
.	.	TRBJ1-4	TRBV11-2	TGTGCCCTTTGGGACCTGCCAGGGCCCCCTGCGCTATTAGGTGAAAAACTGTTTTTT	CALWDLPGPPALLGEKLFF
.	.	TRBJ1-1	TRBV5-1	TGCGCCAGCAGCTTGGCTTGGGTCGAGAACACTGAAGCTTTCTTT	CASSLAWVENTEAFF
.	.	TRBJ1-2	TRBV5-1	TGCGCCAGCAGCCAAGGGTGGAACTATGGCTACACCTTC	CASSQGWNYGYTF
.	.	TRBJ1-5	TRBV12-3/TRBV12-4	TGTGCCAGCAGCTTCGAGGGGCCCCAGCATTTT	CASSFEGPQHF
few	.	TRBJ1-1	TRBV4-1	TGCGCCAGCAGCCAAGGTGGGGGTCCTGAAGCTTTCTTT	CASSQGGGPEAFF
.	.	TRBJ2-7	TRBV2	TGTGCCAGCTGGGACGTCCTCCACGAGCAGTACTTC	CASWDVLHEQYF
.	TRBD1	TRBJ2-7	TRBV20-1	TGCAGTGCTAGAGGGACAGGGCACTACGAGCAGTACTTC	CSARGTGHYEQYF
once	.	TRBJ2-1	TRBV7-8	TGTGCCAGCAGCTTAGACGGAGGCCTAGCGTACGTGAGCTCCTACAATGAGCAGTTCTTC	CASSLDGGLAYVSSYNEQFF
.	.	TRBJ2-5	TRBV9	TGTGCCAGCAGCATGGCATGGGAGGAAGAGACCCAGTACTTC	CASSMAWEEETQYF
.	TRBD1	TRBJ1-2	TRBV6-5	TGTGCCAGCAGTAAGGAGCGGGACAGGAACTATGGCTACACCTTC	CASSKERDRNYGYTF
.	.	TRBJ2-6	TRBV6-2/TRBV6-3	TGTGCCAGCAGTTACCAAGGGTACGGGGCCAACGTCCTGACTTTC	CASSYQGYGANVLTF
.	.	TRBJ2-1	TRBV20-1	TGCAGTGCCCGAGGTCCGGGACTGGCCCGAGATGAGCAGTTCTTC	CSARGPGLARDEQFF
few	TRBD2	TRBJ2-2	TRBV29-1	TGCAGCGCGTTCGGGGGGGCAGGCACCGGGGAGCTGTTTTTT	CSAFGGAGTGELFF
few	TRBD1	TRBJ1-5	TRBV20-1	TGCAGTGCTCGGGACAGGGGGCTAAGTCAGCCCCAGCATTTT	CSARDRGLSQPQHF
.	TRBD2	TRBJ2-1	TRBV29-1	TGCAGCGTTGGCGGACTAGCGGGGAATGAGCAGTTCTTC	CSVGGLAGNEQFF
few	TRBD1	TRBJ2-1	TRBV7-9	TGTGCCAGCAGCTTAGGACAGGGGGCAAATGAGCAGTTCTTC	CASSLGQGANEQFF
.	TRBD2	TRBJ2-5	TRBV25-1	TGTGCCAGTAACCCGGGAGGAGGAGAGACCCAGTACTTC	CASNPGGGETQYF